The rows below give T cell receptor beta chains drawn from one sample of a study of molecular identifiers for immune sequencing clone quantification. MiXCR, run by TCRdb on the PCR reads, gives a single entry per CDR3 protein. The sample holds under 600,000 distinct CDR3 sequences; about 25% are singletons and the top ten take under 0.85%. The sample comprised naive CD8+ T cells from blood, with Jurkat cell RNA spiked in. The receptors shown here come from a human donor in good health. Some libraries in this study had Jurkat cell RNA spiked in. CDR3s include the opening cysteine and the closing phenylalanine or tryptophan. The order of the fields is V gene, J gene, D gene, clone size, CDR3 protein, CDR3 DNA. D genes are given only for firm matches. Where a row states a size, it is once, few, many or the class of an expanded clone; other rows omit it.

>TRBV25-1|TRBJ2-7|TRBD2|many
CATLASGKGNEQYF
TGTGCCACCTTGGCCAGCGGGAAAGGGAACGAGCAGTACTTC
>TRBV7-9|TRBJ2-7|TRBD2|many
CASRSGGDSYEQYF
TGTGCCAGCAGGTCCGGGGGGGACTCCTACGAGCAGTACTTC
>TRBV12-3/TRBV12-4|TRBJ2-1|-|-
CASSRGLYRVDEQFF
TGTGCCAGCAGCCGTGGACTGTACAGAGTGGATGAGCAGTTCTTC
>TRBV7-9|TRBJ1-2|TRBD1|-
CASSSSDRGLAYGYTF
TGTGCCAGCAGCTCCTCCGACAGGGGATTAGCCTATGGCTACACCTTC
>TRBV6-2/TRBV6-3|TRBJ2-7|-|few
CASSYSGGLGEQYF
TGTGCCAGCAGTTACTCCGGGGGGCTTGGGGAGCAGTACTTC
>TRBV27|TRBJ2-7|-|few
CASSLIGGSTVYEQYF
TGTGCCAGCAGTTTAATAGGAGGGAGTACAGTCTACGAGCAGTACTTC
>TRBV7-9|TRBJ2-5|-|-
CASSLVDGREETQYF
TGTGCCAGCAGCTTAGTCGATGGGAGAGAAGAGACCCAGTACTTC
>TRBV7-6|TRBJ2-3|-|-
CASSLADHPPRYF
TGTGCCAGCAGCTTAGCGGACCACCCCCCGCGGTATTTT
>TRBV29-1|TRBJ2-2|-|many
CSVGGEFTTGELFF
TGCAGCGTTGGCGGGGAGTTCACCACCGGGGAGCTGTTTTTT
>TRBV30|TRBJ2-3|TRBD2|few
CAWLTEGLAGVTDTQYF
TGTGCCTGGCTTACCGAGGGGCTAGCGGGGGTCACAGATACGCAGTATTTT
>TRBV9|TRBJ2-6|-|-
CASSAGSGANVLTF
TGTGCCAGCAGTGCTGGCTCTGGGGCCAACGTCCTGACTTTC
>TRBV4-3|TRBJ2-3|-|few
CASSQDGLVGDTQYF
TGCGCCAGCAGCCAAGATGGGCTAGTGGGAGATACGCAGTATTTT
>TRBV6-1|TRBJ1-1|-|many
CAIHGAHTEAFF
TGTGCCATCCACGGGGCTCACACTGAAGCTTTCTTT
>TRBV4-2|TRBJ2-7|-|-
CASSQGLSRDFSYEQYF
TGTGCCAGCAGCCAGGGACTCTCCCGGGACTTCTCCTACGAGCAGTACTTC
>TRBV20-1|TRBJ2-2|-|many
CSAPDKNTGELFF
TGCAGTGCTCCGGACAAGAACACCGGGGAGCTGTTTTTT
>TRBV14|TRBJ2-2|TRBD1|-
CASTRTGGISDTGELFF
TGTGCCAGCACCCGGACAGGGGGCATTTCGGACACCGGGGAGCTGTTTTTT
>TRBV12-3/TRBV12-4|TRBJ1-2|-|many
CASSPSDSYGYTF
TGTGCCAGCAGTCCCTCGGACAGCTATGGCTACACCTTC
>TRBV13|TRBJ2-5|-|few
CASSPYQVQETQYF
TGTGCCAGCAGCCCATACCAGGTCCAAGAGACCCAGTACTTC
>TRBV12-3/TRBV12-4|TRBJ2-7|-|few
CASSPTDAGSYEQYF
TGTGCCAGCAGTCCGACAGACGCAGGATCGTACGAGCAGTACTTC
>TRBV19|TRBJ2-7|TRBD1|-
CASSIGTESSYEQYF
TGTGCCAGTAGTATCGGGACAGAAAGCTCCTACGAGCAGTACTTC
>TRBV2|TRBJ2-5|TRBD2|few
CASELGLAGQETQYF
TGTGCCAGCGAATTGGGACTAGCGGGGCAAGAGACCCAGTACTTC
>TRBV4-2|TRBJ1-1|-|-
CASSQEGAAEAFF
TGTGCCAGCAGCCAAGAAGGAGCAGCTGAAGCTTTCTTT
>TRBV5-1|TRBJ2-5|TRBD2|-
CASIGGLAGGQETQYF
TGCGCCAGCATAGGTGGCCTAGCGGGGGGCCAAGAGACCCAGTACTTC
>TRBV30|TRBJ2-7|-|many
CAWSPLAYEQYF
TGTGCCTGGAGTCCCCTAGCTTACGAGCAGTACTTC
>TRBV7-2|TRBJ2-3|-|few
CASSPRFSGVSTDTQYF
TGTGCCAGCAGCCCCCGTTTTTCGGGGGTTAGCACAGATACGCAGTATTTT
>TRBV5-1|TRBJ2-5|TRBD1|-
CASSLGRGLYETQYF
TGCGCCAGCAGCTTGGGCAGGGGGCTCTATGAGACCCAGTACTTC